The clone carrying this TCR beta chain was observed many times. What it recognizes is unknown. Amplification of TCR alpha and beta CDR3 regions from RNA used iRepertoire nested multiplex PCR. TCRdb reprocessed the multiplex PCR reads via MiXCR and lists one record per CDR3 protein. The sample holds a few hundred thousand distinct CDR3 sequences; about 40% are singletons and the top ten take approximately 12%. This specimen belongs to a study of glioma-infiltrating T cells. Study-wide results and caveats: Signature shared blood CDR3 motifs were enriched in low-divergence and depleted in high-divergence patients.

The CDR3 is made up of 15 amino acids. Trimming stripped 1 base from V and 0 bases from J, with 9 bases between. CDR1 is MNHEY and CDR2 is SVGAGI in the germline V gene. The rearrangement uses TRBV6-5 and TRBJ1-2; TRBD1 might be the D (6 bases). The source material was glioma tissue, nonneoplastic brain tissue, or PBMCs (not recorded which). The source of this sequence is a human donor with low-grade glioma or glioblastoma, undergoing nonglioma brain surgery, or in good health (not recorded which). CDR3 region: CASSYFGQPNYGYTF. CDR3 bases: TGTGCCAGCAGTTACTTCGGACAGCCTAACTATGGCTACACCTTC.